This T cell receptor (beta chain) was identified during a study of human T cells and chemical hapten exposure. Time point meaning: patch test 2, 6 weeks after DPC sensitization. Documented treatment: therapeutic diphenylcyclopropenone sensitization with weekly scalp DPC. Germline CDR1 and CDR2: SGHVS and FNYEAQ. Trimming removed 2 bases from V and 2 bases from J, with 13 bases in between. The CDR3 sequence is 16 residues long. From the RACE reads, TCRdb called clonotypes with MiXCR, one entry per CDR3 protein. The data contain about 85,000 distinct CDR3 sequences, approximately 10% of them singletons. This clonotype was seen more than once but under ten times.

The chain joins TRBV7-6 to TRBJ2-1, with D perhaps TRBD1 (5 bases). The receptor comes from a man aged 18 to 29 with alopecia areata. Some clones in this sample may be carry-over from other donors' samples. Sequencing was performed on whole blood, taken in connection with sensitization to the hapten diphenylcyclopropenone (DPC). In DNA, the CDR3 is TGTGCCAGCAGCTTACTCACAGGAACCGCCTACAATGAGCAGTTCTTC. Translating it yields CASSLLTGTAYNEQFF.